Each of the 15 T cell receptor beta chains below was sequenced from the same sample in a study of T cell repertoires in cytomegalovirus infection (dated by TCRdb to between 2018 and 2021). These receptors have no identified antigens. Instrument on record: Illumina HiSeq 1500. The public sequencing data were trimmed at Q25 with fastp and processed into clonotypes with MiXCR by TCRdb, which kept only in-frame beta chains. Under each unique CDR3 protein, matching rows form one entry showing the most common genes and DNA. This sample holds about 830,000 distinct CDR3 sequences; about 33% were observed only once. Clones ranked in the top ten supply approximately 13% of the sample. In the paper's terms, the treatment or condition label means: in vitro stimulation with specific CMV peptide epitopes to enrich CMV-specific T cells. Sequencing was performed on cultured CD8+ T cells from PBMCs, taken from culture after CMV antigen stimulation. The receptor set was obtained from a human donor in good health (CMV status not recorded). Some clones in this sample may be carry-over from other donors' samples.

The chain uses TRBV6-5 and TRBJ1-4; D call uncertain. Between the trimmed V and J ends, which lost 2 bases and 0 bases, there was a span of 13 bases. This CDR3 contains 17 residues. Germline V gives CDR1 MNHEY, CDR2 SVGAGI. CDR3 residues: CASSYGPTDATNEKLFF. In DNA, the CDR3 is TGTGCCAGCAGTTACGGGCCGACGGACGCAACTAATGAAAAACTGTTTTTT.

This clonotype was seen a single time. V usage is TRBV20-1 and J usage is TRBJ2-7; D is ambiguous. V was shortened by 3 bases and J by 5 bases, with 11 bases between the two germline ends. CDR1 DFQATT and CDR2 SNEGSKA come from the germline V gene (reference sequence). The CDR3 loop spans 12 amino acids. The CDR3 here is CSARRRLHEQYF. The CDR3 DNA reads as TGCAGTGCTAGGAGACGCCTCCACGAGCAGTACTTC.

This sequence joins TRBV5-6 and TRBJ2-1; 9 bases agree with TRBD1. The V gene end was trimmed by 4 bases and the J gene end by 7 bases; junction bases not matched to a gene: 9. CDR3 length: 15 residues. From germline, CDR1 is SGHDT and CDR2 YYEEEE. The CDR3 loop is CASSRDWTGVNEQFF. CDR3 DNA sequence: TGTGCCAGCAGCCGAGACTGGACAGGGGTAAATGAGCAGTTCTTC.

The rearrangement joins TRBV19 to TRBJ1-5; D is unresolved. This CDR3 has 17 amino acids. V lost 0 bases and J 0 bases, leaving 12 bases between the germline ends. Germline CDR1 is LNHDA and CDR2 is SQIVND (reference sequence). The CDR3 is CASSIDMADYSNQPQHF. CDR3 DNA: TGTGCCAGTAGTATAGATATGGCGGACTATAGCAATCAGCCCCAGCATTTT. The entire variable domain, with the rest obtained from reference TRBV19 and TRBJ1-5, is as follows: DGGITQSPKYLFRKEGQNVTLSCEQNLNHDAMYWYRQDPGQGLRLIYYSQIVNDFQKGDIAEGYSVSREKKESFPLTVTSAQKNPTAFYLCASSIDMADYSNQPQHFGDGTRLSIL.

The chain uses TRBV4-1 and TRBJ2-1, with D uncertain. The CDR3 is made up of 11 amino acids. The germline V gene has CDR1 MGHRA and CDR2 YSYEKL. Trimming took off 10 bases at V and 9 bases at J, with 13 bases between the two ends. The CDR3 sequence: CATEASGEQFF. The DNA for the CDR3 is TGCGCCACAGAGGCGTCGGGTGAGCAGTTCTTC.

The chain joins TRBV10-3 to TRBJ1-1, with TRBD1 identical over 10 bases. Losses at the gene ends were 6 bases for V and 0 bases for J; bases not matched to a gene: 1. Germline-derived CDR1 and CDR2 are ENHRY and SYGVKD. CDR3 length: 14 amino acids. DNA of the CDR3: TGTGCCATCAGAGGGACAGGGGTGAACACTGAAGCTTTCTTT. It translates to CAIRGTGVNTEAFF.

This clonotype was found many times. V is TRBV7-8 and J is TRBJ2-2; D gene uncertain. Deletions cut 5 bases from V and 4 bases from J, with 14 bases between. The length of the CDR3 is 15 residues. The germline CDR1 and CDR2 sequences are SGHVS and FQNEAQ. The CDR3 DNA follows: TGTGCCAGCAGCCCCCGGACGGGTGGCACCGGGGAGCTGTTTTTT. Translated, it gives CASSPRTGGTGELFF. The full variable domain, completed using reference TRBV7-8 and TRBJ2-2, is GAGVSQSPRYKVAKRGQDVALRCDPISGHVSLFWYQQALGQGPEFLTYFQNEAQLDKSGLPSDRFFAERPEGSVSTLKIQRTQQEDSAVYLCASSPRTGGTGELFFGEGSRLTVL.

This rearrangement joins TRBV6-5 to TRBJ2-7, with 10 bases lining up with TRBD2. Trimming took 4 bases from V and 6 from J; bases not matched to a gene: 9. Per germline, CDR1 MNHEY and CDR2 SVGAGI. The length of the CDR3 is 15 residues. In nucleotides, the CDR3 is TGTGCCAGCAGTTCCAGCGGGGGGGCCTTGGCCGAGCAGTACTTC. It codes for CASSSSGGALAEQYF.

The chain links TRBV7-9 to TRBJ2-5, with no clear D. The CDR3 runs 11 residues. Looked up from germline, CDR1 is SEHNR and CDR2 is FQNEAQ (reference sequence). V lost 0 bases to trimming and J lost 7 bases, with 3 bases between them. The CDR3 loop is CASSLAGTQYF. The CDR3 region has the DNA TGTGCCAGCAGCTTAGCTGGGACCCAGTACTTC.

This clonotype occurred a few times. This sequence joins TRBV7-6 and TRBJ2-1; 7 bases line up with TRBD2. J gave up 8 bases and V 5 bases, and 6 bases lay outside the gene matches. The CDR3 totals 13 residues. Germline CDR1 is SGHVS and CDR2 is FNYEAQ. CDR3 sequence: CASSLGLVDEQFF. The CDR3 DNA is TGTGCCAGCAGCCTTGGACTAGTGGATGAGCAGTTCTTC.

This clonotype showed up many times. This chain joins TRBV7-2 and TRBJ2-1; D unclear. CDR3 size: 12 residues. Looked up from germline, CDR1 is SGHTA and CDR2 is FQGNSA. The V end was cut by 5 bases, the J end by 0 bases, with 2 bases between. The CDR3 coding sequence is TGTGCCAGCAGCGTCTCCTACAATGAGCAGTTCTTC. Protein: CASSVSYNEQFF.

J is TRBJ1-1 and V is TRBV14, with D hard to call. With 0 bases removed from V and 5 bases from J, the gap between germline ends came to 13 bases. The CDR3 is 15 amino acids. Germline V gives CDR1 SGHDN, CDR2 FVKESK. The CDR3 spells CASSQDMGRGTEAFF. CDR3 coding DNA: TGTGCCAGCAGCCAAGATATGGGCCGCGGGACTGAAGCTTTCTTT.

This clonotype was counted a few times. The V gene is TRBV4-3, the J gene TRBJ2-1; no clear D. The CDR3 sequence is 14 residues long. Germline V CDR1 and CDR2: LGHNA, YSLEER. The ends were cut back, 0 bases at V and 2 bases at J, with 5 bases in the middle. CDR3: CASSQEDAYNEQFF. CDR3 in DNA: TGCGCCAGCAGCCAAGAGGACGCCTACAATGAGCAGTTCTTC.

This clonotype was seen many times. The chain joins TRBV7-9 to TRBJ2-2; 8 bases map to TRBD1. Germline loops: CDR1 SEHNR, CDR2 FQNEAQ (reference sequence). The junction had 5 bases not matched to a gene; V was cut back by 4 bases and J by 7 bases. The CDR3 totals 14 residues. Written as DNA, the CDR3 is TGTGCCAGCAGCTCGACAGGGGTTGTCGGGGAGCTGTTTTTT. It translates to CASSSTGVVGELFF.

This clonotype was detected a few times. CDR3 coding DNA: TGTGCCAGCAGTGAAGAGGGTAGAAGGGACACTGAAGCTTTCTTT. It is translated as CASSEEGRRDTEAFF. The chain combines TRBV2 with TRBJ1-1; D call uncertain. With 1 base removed from V and 3 bases from J, the gap between germline ends came to 12 bases. Germline assignment: CDR1 SNHLY and CDR2 FYNNEI. CDR3 length: 15 residues.